A single sample gave rise to the 5 T cell receptor beta chains below, sequenced in a study of graft-versus-host responses after intestinal transplantation (dated by TCRdb to 2020 to 2023). These TCRs are of unknown antigen specificity. To prepare the library, the immunoSEQ multiplex PCR assay was applied. As stored in TCRdb, this immuneACCESS dataset retains in-frame rearrangements with V and J assigned. A fraction of the clones does not appear; measured against another copy, unresolved V genes explain less than half of the discrepancy, and the remainder lacks a known reason. The sample yields about 97,000 clones; 85% to 95% were counted once. Approximately 0.064% of the sample belongs to the ten largest clones. The time point label, as the study defines it: cells obtained before transplantation from donor or recipient. The source was unstimulated CD8+ T cells sorted from spleen or lymph node cells, collected before transplant. These TCRs come from a human donor who was the organ donor for an intestinal transplant.

This chain joins TRBV5-4 and TRBJ1-2; 7 bases are shared with TRBD1. V shed 3 bases, J shed 7 bases, and the junction held 3 bases outside the gene matches. This CDR3 has 12 residues. Germline lookup yields CDR1 SGHNT and CDR2 YYREEE (reference sequence). The CDR3 spells CASSSDRLGYTF. The CDR3, as DNA: TGTGCCAGCAGCTCGGACAGGCTTGGCTACACCTTC.

The chain uses TRBV29-1 and TRBJ2-3; the D is unclear. With 5 bases removed from V and 2 bases from J, the gap between germline ends came to 8 bases. This CDR3 spans 12 amino acids. Per the germline V gene, CDR1 is SQVTM and CDR2 is ANQGSEA. CDR3 coding DNA: TGCAGCGTTACCAGTTCCACAGATACGCAGTATTTT. Protein product: CSVTSSTDTQYF.

J is TRBJ2-7 and V is TRBV7-9, with TRBD1 as a possible D gene (6 bases). Germline CDR1 reads SEHNR; CDR2 reads FQNEAQ (reference sequence). CDR3 length: 16 amino acids. V was clipped by 3 bases and J by 2 bases, with 17 bases between them. CDR3: CASSLGRGKGTYEQYF. For the CDR3, the DNA is TGTGCCAGCAGCTTGGGAAGGGGGAAAGGGACCTACGAGCAGTACTTC.

This rearrangement joins TRBV5-6 to TRBJ1-2; 7 positions agree with TRBD1. After removal of 5 bases from V and 4 bases from J, the junction contained 5 bases not matched to a gene. CDR1 is SGHDT, CDR2 YYEEEE, per germline. CDR3 size: 13 residues. CDR3 nucleotides: TGTGCCAGCAGTCCCGGGACAGCCTATGGCTACACCTTC. Encoded protein: CASSPGTAYGYTF.

The rearrangement joins TRBV11-3 to TRBJ2-3, with a weak D call TRBD2 (6 bases). The germline V and J ends were trimmed by 0 bases and 4 bases, with 17 bases remaining between them. The CDR3 contains 17 residues. Germline V gene lookup returns CDR1 SGHNT and CDR2 YENEEA. Here the CDR3 reads CASSLDSLAAGPDTQYF. DNA for the CDR3: TGTGCCAGCAGCTTAGATTCCTTGGCGGCGGGACCAGATACGCAGTATTTT.